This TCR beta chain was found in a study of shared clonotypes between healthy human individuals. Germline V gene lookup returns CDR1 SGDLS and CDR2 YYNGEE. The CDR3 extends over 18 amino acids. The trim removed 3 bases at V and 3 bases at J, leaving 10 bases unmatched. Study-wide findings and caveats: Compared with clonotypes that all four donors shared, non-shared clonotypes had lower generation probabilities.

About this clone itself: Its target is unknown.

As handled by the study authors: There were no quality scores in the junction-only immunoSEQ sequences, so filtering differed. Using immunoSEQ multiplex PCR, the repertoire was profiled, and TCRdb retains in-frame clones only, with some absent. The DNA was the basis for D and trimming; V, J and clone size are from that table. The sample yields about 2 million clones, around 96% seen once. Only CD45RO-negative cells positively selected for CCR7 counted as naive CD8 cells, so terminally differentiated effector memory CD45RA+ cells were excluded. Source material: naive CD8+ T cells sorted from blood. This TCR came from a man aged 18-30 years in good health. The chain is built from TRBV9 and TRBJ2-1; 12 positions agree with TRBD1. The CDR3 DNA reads TGTGCCAGCAGCGATCGGGACAGGGGGCTGAGGCACTACAATGAGCAGTTCTTC. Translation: CASSDRDRGLRHYNEQFF.